This T cell receptor (beta chain) was obtained from a study of Graves' ophthalmopathy and Graves' hyperthyroidism. Trimming took 8 bases from V and 3 from J, leaving 17 bases between them. This CDR3 has 14 amino acids. Germline assignment: CDR1 SGHVS and CDR2 FNYEAQ. RNA transcripts were the source from which TCR beta CDR3 regions were amplified. RT-PCR in the first round used HTBI primers; a second-round multiplex PCR followed. TCRdb processed the multiplex PCR reads anew with MiXCR; each CDR3 protein has one entry. The table includes about 700,000 distinct CDR3 sequences, just over 40% detected once. This clonotype came up many times.

The sequence came from an adult man with Graves' ophthalmopathy. The chain employs TRBV7-6 and TRBJ2-7, with D maybe TRBD2 (5 bases). Input material: peripheral blood. CDR3 nucleotide sequence: TGTGCCAGCGGCCCCCGACGGGATGTCTACGAGCAGTACTTC. The encoded protein is CASGPRRDVYEQYF.